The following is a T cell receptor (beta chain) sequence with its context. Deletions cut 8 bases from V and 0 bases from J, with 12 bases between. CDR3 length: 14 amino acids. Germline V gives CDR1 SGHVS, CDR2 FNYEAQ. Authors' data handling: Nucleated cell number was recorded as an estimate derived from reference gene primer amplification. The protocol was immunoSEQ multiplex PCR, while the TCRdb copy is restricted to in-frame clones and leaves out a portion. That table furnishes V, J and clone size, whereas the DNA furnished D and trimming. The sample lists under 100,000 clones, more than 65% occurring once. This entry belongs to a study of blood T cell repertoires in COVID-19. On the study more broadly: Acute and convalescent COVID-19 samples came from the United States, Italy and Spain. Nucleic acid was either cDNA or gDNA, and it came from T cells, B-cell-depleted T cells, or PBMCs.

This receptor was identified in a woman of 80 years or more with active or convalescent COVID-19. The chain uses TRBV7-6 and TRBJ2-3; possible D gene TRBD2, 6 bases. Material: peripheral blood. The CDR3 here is CASAGLQSTDTQYF. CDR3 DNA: TGTGCCAGCGCGGGGCTCCAAAGCACAGATACGCAGTATTTT. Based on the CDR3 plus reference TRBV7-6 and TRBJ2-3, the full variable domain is GAGVSQSPRYKVTKRGQDVALRCDPISGHVSLYWYRQALGQGPEFLTYFNYEAQQDKSGLPNDRFSAERPEGSISTLTIQRTEQRDSAMYRCASAGLQSTDTQYFGPGTRLTVL.